Shown below are 24 T cell receptor beta chains from a single sample sequenced in a study of blood T cells in healthy people across ages. A sample-barcoded 5' primer and a J-beta primer mix were used in a second PCR of about 7 to 11 cycles. TCRdb reprocessed the 5' RACE reads with MiXCR, giving one entry per CDR3 protein. This table holds under 2 million distinct CDR3 sequences, about 31% found once. What was sequenced was blood. Source of these receptors: a woman in her 30s in good health.

This clonotype appeared a few times. The V and J genes are TRBV12-3 or TRBV12-4 and TRBJ2-3; 8 nucleotides match TRBD2. Trimming took 6 bases from V and 1 from J; bases not matched to a gene: 9. The CDR3 spans 16 residues. The CDR3 nucleotides are TGTGCCAGCAGACCCAGCGGGAGCGGGGGCACAGATACGCAGTATTTT. It codes for CASRPSGSGGTDTQYF.

CDR3 protein: CASSFQDSPRIPETQYF. For the CDR3, the DNA is TGTGCCAGCAGCTTTCAGGACAGTCCGAGGATCCCCGAGACCCAGTACTTC. The chain employs TRBV5-5 and TRBJ2-5; tentatively, D is TRBD1 (6 bases). The CDR3 covers 17 residues. Germline V CDR1 and CDR2: SGHKS, YYEKEE (reference sequence). V was shortened by 2 bases and J by 5 bases, with 22 bases between the two germline ends.

This clonotype was counted a few times. The rearrangement uses TRBV4-1 and TRBJ2-5; 14 nucleotides line up with TRBD2. CDR1 is MGHRA and CDR2 is YSYEKL in the germline V gene. V was clipped by 0 bases and J by 6 bases; unmatched bases: 3. This CDR3 contains 16 residues. CDR3 coding DNA: TGCGCCAGCAGCCAAGATGGGACTAGCGGGAGAAAGACCCAGTACTTC. This encodes CASSQDGTSGRKTQYF.

The rearrangement uses TRBV4-2 and TRBJ2-1; possibly TRBD2 for D (6 bases). Trimming cost V 4 bases and J 0 bases, with 13 bases left between them. The CDR3 is 16 residues long. Germline V gives CDR1 LGHNA, CDR2 YNFKEQ. The CDR3 bases are TGTGCCAGCAGCCCTCTTTGGGGGGACTCCTACAATGAGCAGTTCTTC. This sequence encodes CASSPLWGDSYNEQFF.

This clonotype appeared a few times. The CDR3 loop reads CASRYTSNQPQHF. CDR3 nucleotides: TGTGCCAGCAGATACACTAGCAATCAGCCCCAGCATTTT. The V and J genes are TRBV2 and TRBJ1-5; D unclear. Deletions cut 6 bases from V and 0 bases from J, with 6 bases between. Germline loops: CDR1 SNHLY, CDR2 FYNNEI. CDR3 length: 13 amino acids.

This clonotype occurred a few times. The chain combines TRBV2 with TRBJ2-3; 7 bases are a match to TRBD1. The CDR3 extends over 15 amino acids. Germline V gene lookup returns CDR1 SNHLY and CDR2 FYNNEI. Losses at the gene ends were 2 bases for V and 0 bases for J; bases not matched to a gene: 2. The CDR3 DNA follows: TGTGCCAGCAGTGAACACAGGGGTAGCACAGATACGCAGTATTTT. Protein sequence: CASSEHRGSTDTQYF. The entire variable domain, with the rest obtained from reference TRBV2 and TRBJ2-3, is as follows: EPEVTQTPSHQVTQMGQEVILRCVPISNHLYFYWYRQILGQKVEFLVSFYNNEISEKSEIFDDQFSVERPDGSNFTLKIRSTKLEDSAMYFCASSEHRGSTDTQYFGPGTRLTVL.

This clonotype was counted a single time. A much larger clone differs from this one at a single base, so this may be a read error. The chain joins TRBV20-1 to TRBJ2-4, with D possibly TRBD2 on 5 matching bases. Trimming removed 0 bases at V and 13 bases at J, with 22 bases between. CDR3 length equals 15 residues. The V gene's germline CDR1 is DFQATT and CDR2 SNEGSKA (reference sequence). The CDR3 DNA is TGCAGTGCTAGAGATCGGGCAGCCTTGTTTGGGGAGCAGTACTTC. Encoded protein: CSARDRAALFGEQYF.

This clonotype was found a few times. The chain uses TRBV5-4 and TRBJ2-6; D is possibly TRBD2 (6 bases). CDR1 and CDR2 from the germline V gene are SGHNT and YYREEE (reference sequence). Trimming cost V 0 bases and J 0 bases, with 13 bases left between them. The CDR3 has 18 residues. The CDR3 DNA is TGTGCCAGCAGCTTGGTGGCGGGGTCCCACTCTGGGGCCAACGTCCTGACTTTC. Residues: CASSLVAGSHSGANVLTF. Using reference TRBV5-4 and TRBJ2-6 for the parts outside the CDR3, the full variable domain is ETGVTQSPTHLIKTRGQQVTLRCSSQSGHNTVSWYQQALGQGPQFIFQYYREEENGRGNFPPRFSGLQFPNYSSELNVNALELDDSALYLCASSLVAGSHSGANVLTFGAGSRLTVL.

The sample holds a few counts of this clonotype. The chain uses TRBV10-2 and TRBJ2-1, with 8 nucleotides matching TRBD2. CDR3 size: 16 residues. V shed 3 bases and J 6 bases; nucleotides not matched to a gene: 10. Germline CDR1 and CDR2: WSHSY and SAAADI. The CDR3 region has the DNA TGCGCCAGCAGTGACCTACCGGGACTAGGATTCAATGAGCAGTTCTTC. Translation gives CASSDLPGLGFNEQFF.

In its sample, this clonotype was seen a few times. V usage is TRBV25-1 and J usage is TRBJ1-2, with 12 bases matching TRBD1. Germline loops: CDR1 MGHDK, CDR2 SYGVNS. V was clipped by 6 bases and J by 8 bases; unmatched bases: 19. This CDR3 is built from 18 residues. CDR3 in DNA: TGTGCCAGCAGCAAAAGGGGACAGGGGACAGGGGGCTGGGAAGGCTACACCTTC. This translates into CASSKRGQGTGGWEGYTF.

The V call is TRBV5-6, the J call TRBJ2-1; 9 bases align to TRBD1. Germline CDR1 and CDR2: SGHDT and YYEEEE. This CDR3 comprises 15 residues. J was trimmed by 5 bases and V by 4 bases; bases with no gene match: 7. CDR3 loop: CASSPGQGPDNEQFF. The CDR3 DNA follows: TGTGCCAGCAGCCCCGGACAGGGGCCCGACAATGAGCAGTTCTTC.

The chain links TRBV6-2 or TRBV6-3 to TRBJ2-5, with 9 positions matching TRBD2. CDR1 is MNHEY, CDR2 SVGEGT, per germline. The junction had 11 bases not matched to a gene; V was cut back by 4 bases and J by 2 bases. The CDR3 length is 17 residues. The CDR3, as DNA: TGTGCCAGCAGTTCGCTGGCTAGACTAGCGGTACAAGAGACCCAGTACTTC. It is translated as CASSSLARLAVQETQYF.

The sample holds a few counts of this clonotype. The J gene is TRBJ1-5, the V gene TRBV6-1; TRBD1 is a possible D gene (5 bases). The V gene's germline CDR1 is MNHNS and CDR2 SASEGT. The CDR3 loop spans 17 amino acids. Trimming shortened V by 3 bases and J by 0 bases, and 15 bases separated the two germline ends. CDR3: CASSDLWGWDSNQPQHF. The CDR3 DNA follows: TGTGCCAGCAGTGACCTGTGGGGGTGGGATAGCAATCAGCCCCAGCATTTT.

The V and J genes are TRBV27 and TRBJ2-7, with TRBD2 matching 10 bases. The CDR3 contains 18 residues. The germline V gene has CDR1 MNHEY and CDR2 SMNVEV (reference sequence). The V segment lost 2 bases and the J segment 0 bases; nucleotides outside the gene matches: 10. For the CDR3, the DNA is TGTGCCAGCAGTTTAGGAGTTGCTAGCGGGAGTTTCTCCTACGAGCAGTACTTC. It yields the protein CASSLGVASGSFSYEQYF.

The chain couples TRBV7-9 to TRBJ2-3, with D tentatively TRBD2 (6 bases). V dropped 1 base and J dropped 4 bases, with 15 bases sitting between them. Germline-derived CDR1 and CDR2 are SEHNR and FQNEAQ (reference sequence). The CDR3 is 16 amino acids. The CDR3 nucleotides read TGTGCCAGCAGCTTAGAACGGGGGAAGGGTGCAGATACGCAGTATTTT. This encodes CASSLERGKGADTQYF.

The chain recombines TRBV7-9 with TRBJ1-5; D might be TRBD1 (5 bases). This CDR3 is 16 amino acids long. Trimming left V 2 bases short and J 4 bases short, with 15 bases between. CDR1 SEHNR and CDR2 FQNEAQ come from the germline V gene (reference sequence). This CDR3 reads CASSLWPGGGNQPQHF. In DNA, the CDR3 is TGTGCCAGCAGCTTATGGCCGGGTGGGGGGAATCAGCCCCAGCATTTT. Full variable domain (missing parts from reference TRBV7-9 and TRBJ1-5): DTGVSQNPRHKITKRGQNVTFRCDPISEHNRLYWYRQTLGQGPEFLTYFQNEAQLEKSRLLSDRFSAERPKGSFSTLEIQRTEQGDSAMYLCASSLWPGGGNQPQHFGDGTRLSIL.

This chain joins TRBV6-2 or TRBV6-3 and TRBJ2-5; 7 bases match TRBD1. V lost 10 bases to trimming and J lost 4 bases; unmatched junction nucleotides: 9. This CDR3 contains 13 residues. Germline V gene lookup returns CDR1 MNHEY and CDR2 SVGEGT. The CDR3 region is CATSGQDGETQYF. CDR3 sequence (DNA): TGTGCCACTTCCGGACAGGATGGAGAGACCCAGTACTTC.

This clonotype appeared once. At one end, the junction sequence differs from germline, possibly due to a read error. The chain links TRBV5-1 to TRBJ1-6, with D perhaps matching TRBD1 (5 bases). Germline values: CDR1 SGHRS, CDR2 YFSETQ. CDR3 length equals 15 residues. The CDR3 spells CASSLLGREGSPPHF. The CDR3 DNA reads as TGCGCCAGCAGCTTGTTGGGCAGGGAGGGTTCACCCCCCCACTTT.

As concerns this clonotype: An end of the junction differs from the germline gene, which may be a read error. The rearrangement joins TRBV10-2 to TRBJ2-5, with D unclear. The J call may be wrong; the DNA end is better matched by TRBJ2-7. CDR1 and CDR2 (germline): WSHSY, SAAADI. The CDR3 is made up of 14 amino acids. The CDR3 reads CTSSASQVPYEQYF. Here the CDR3 DNA reads TGCACCAGCAGTGCTTCTCAGGTCCCCTACGAGCAGTACTTC.

This clonotype was counted ten times or more. This chain connects TRBV29-1 to TRBJ2-6, with D maybe TRBD1 (8 bases). There are 15 residues in the CDR3. The germline V gene has CDR1 SQVTM and CDR2 ANQGSEA. Trimming left V 7 bases short and J 1 base short, with 14 bases between. The CDR3 reads CSADRGGSGANVLTF. The DNA for the CDR3 is TGCAGCGCCGACAGGGGAGGGTCTGGGGCCAACGTCCTGACTTTC.

The rearrangement joins TRBV7-9 to TRBJ2-7; D call uncertain. The CDR3 length is 14 residues. CDR1 is SEHNR and CDR2 is FQNEAQ in the germline V gene (reference sequence). V was clipped by 3 bases and J by 0 bases, with 9 bases between them. The CDR3 DNA reads as TGTGCCAGCAGCTTGACTGACCACTCCTACGAGCAGTACTTC. Translating gives CASSLTDHSYEQYF.

This clonotype has a handful of counts. The rearrangement uses TRBV12-3 or TRBV12-4 and TRBJ2-2; perhaps D is TRBD1 or TRBD2 (5 bases each). Trimming shortened V by 6 bases and J by 4 bases, and 15 bases separated the two germline ends. The CDR3 spans 15 residues. In DNA, the CDR3 is TGTGCCAGCAGCCGGGTGGGGGAGCTCACCGGGGAGCTGTTTTTT. Protein product: CASSRVGELTGELFF.

This clonotype was seen more than once but under ten times. V gene TRBV7-2 combines with J gene TRBJ2-1; either TRBD1 or TRBD2 may supply D (5 bases each). The CDR3 runs to 15 residues. Trimming took 6 bases from V and 5 from J, leaving 17 bases between them. Germline V CDR1 and CDR2: SGHTA, FQGNSA. This CDR3 reads CASSRPRDHHNEQFF. The CDR3, as DNA: TGTGCCAGCAGTCGGCCCCGGGACCACCACAATGAGCAGTTCTTC.

This clonotype was counted once. The J gene is TRBJ1-1, the V gene TRBV25-1; 9 bases align to TRBD1. The junction had 8 bases not matched to a gene; V was cut back by 4 bases and J by 5 bases. The CDR3 covers 15 residues. Germline CDR1 reads MGHDK; CDR2 reads SYGVNS. The CDR3 bases are TGTGCCAGCAGTGCCATGGGACAGGGTCGGACTGAAGCTTTCTTT. Its translation is CASSAMGQGRTEAFF.